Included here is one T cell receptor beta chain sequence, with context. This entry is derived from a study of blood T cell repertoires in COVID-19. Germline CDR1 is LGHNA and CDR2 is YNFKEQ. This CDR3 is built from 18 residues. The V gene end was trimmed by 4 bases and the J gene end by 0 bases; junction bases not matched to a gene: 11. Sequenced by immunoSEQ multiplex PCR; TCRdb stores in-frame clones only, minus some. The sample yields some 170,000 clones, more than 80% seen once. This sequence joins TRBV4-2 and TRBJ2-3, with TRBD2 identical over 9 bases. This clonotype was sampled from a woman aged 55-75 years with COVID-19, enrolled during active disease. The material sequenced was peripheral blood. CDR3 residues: CASSLNGRLAGSTDTQYF. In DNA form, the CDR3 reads TGTGCCAGCAGCCTCAATGGACGCCTAGCGGGGAGCACAGATACGCAGTATTTT.